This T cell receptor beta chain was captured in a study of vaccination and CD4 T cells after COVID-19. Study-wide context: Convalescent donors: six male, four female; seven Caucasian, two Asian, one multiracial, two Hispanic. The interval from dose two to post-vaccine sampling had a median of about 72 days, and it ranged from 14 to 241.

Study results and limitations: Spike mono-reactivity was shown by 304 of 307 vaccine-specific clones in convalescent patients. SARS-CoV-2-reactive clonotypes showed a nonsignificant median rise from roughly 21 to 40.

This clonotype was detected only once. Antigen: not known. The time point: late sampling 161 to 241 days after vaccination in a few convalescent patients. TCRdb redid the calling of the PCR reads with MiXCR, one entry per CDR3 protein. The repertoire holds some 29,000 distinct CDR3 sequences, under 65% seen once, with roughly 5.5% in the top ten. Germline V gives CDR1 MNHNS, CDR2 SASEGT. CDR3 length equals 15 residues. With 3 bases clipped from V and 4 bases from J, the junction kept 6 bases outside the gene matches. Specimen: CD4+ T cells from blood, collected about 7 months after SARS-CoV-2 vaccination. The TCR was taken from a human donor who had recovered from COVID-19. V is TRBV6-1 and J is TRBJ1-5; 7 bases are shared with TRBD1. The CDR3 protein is CASSEVQGWNQPQHF. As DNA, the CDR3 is TGTGCCAGCAGTGAGGTACAGGGGTGGAATCAGCCCCAGCATTTT.